The present entry profiles one T cell receptor (beta chain) with its context. The sample comes from a study of blood T cell repertoires in COVID-19. Overall study: T cells, B-cell-depleted T cells, or PBMCs supplied cDNA or gDNA.

Measured with immunoSEQ multiplex PCR; TCRdb has only the in-frame clones, and not every one. This table holds 80,000 to 95,000 clones, roughly 88% found once. From germline, CDR1 is MDHEN and CDR2 SYDVKM. The CDR3 is 12 residues long. Trimming shortened V by 3 bases and J by 9 bases, and 9 bases separated the two germline ends. The TCR was taken from a woman of 80 years or more with active or convalescent COVID-19. V usage is TRBV28 and J usage is TRBJ2-1; D possibly corresponds to TRBD2 (6 bases). Sequenced sample: peripheral blood. This chain's CDR3 is CASSFMRGEQFF. CDR3 coding DNA: TGTGCCAGCAGTTTCATGCGGGGTGAGCAGTTCTTC. The full variable domain, completed using reference TRBV28 and TRBJ2-1, is DVKVTQSSRYLVKRTGEKVFLECVQDMDHENMFWYRQDPGLGLRLIYFSYDVKMKEKGDIPEGYSVSREKKERFSLILESASTNQTSMYLCASSFMRGEQFFGPGTRLTVL.